The sequence of this TCR beta chain was determined in a study of cytomegalovirus exposure and HLA in healthy donors. A note on this clone: Its antigen is currently unknown.

PCR primers comprised 60 Vbeta and 13 Jbeta primers. Some clones are missing from TCRdb's copy, which holds only in-frame ones; the method was immunoSEQ multiplex PCR. The sample has 180,000 or so clones; roughly 79% are singletons. CDR3 size: 13 residues. Germline V CDR1 and CDR2: SNHLY, FYNNEI. With V trimmed by 8 bases and J by 4 bases, 7 bases remained unmatched. Study-level findings and limits: The authors enumerated 150 to 200 TCR beta chains as linked to cytomegalovirus. V- and J-gene trimming in TCR beta was tied to a missense DCLRE1C variant by an analysis performed later. A later analysis associated under 20,000 TCR beta sequences with HLA alleles at a 0.05 false discovery rate.

This chain connects TRBV2 to TRBJ1-2; 7 bases map to TRBD1. The sequence was obtained from a man aged 45 to 65 in good health and CMV-seropositive. The sequenced sample was PBMCs. The CDR3 here is CASLDRVGYGYTF. In DNA form, the CDR3 reads TGTGCCAGCCTCGACAGGGTGGGCTATGGCTACACCTTC.